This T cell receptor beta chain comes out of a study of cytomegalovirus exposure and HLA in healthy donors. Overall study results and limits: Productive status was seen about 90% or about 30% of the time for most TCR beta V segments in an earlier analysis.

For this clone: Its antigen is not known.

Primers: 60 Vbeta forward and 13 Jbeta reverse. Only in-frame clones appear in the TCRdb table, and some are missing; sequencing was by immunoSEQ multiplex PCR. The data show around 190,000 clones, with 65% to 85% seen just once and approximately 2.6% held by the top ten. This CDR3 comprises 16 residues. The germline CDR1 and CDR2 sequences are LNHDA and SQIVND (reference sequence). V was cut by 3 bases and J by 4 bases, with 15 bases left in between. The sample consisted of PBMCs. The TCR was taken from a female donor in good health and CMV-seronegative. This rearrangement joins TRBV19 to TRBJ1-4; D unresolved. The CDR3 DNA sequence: TGTGCCAGTAGTATTCAGGCGCGCACTTTTAATGAAAAACTGTTTTTT. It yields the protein CASSIQARTFNEKLFF.